This entry features one TCR beta chain sequence. The antigen remains undetermined. TCRdb re-called the reads through MiXCR, storing one row per CDR3 protein. The sample holds 300,000 to 400,000 distinct CDR3 sequences, about 27% seen once. The sample belongs to a study of T cell repertoires in cytomegalovirus infection. Across the study: The study used recently identified HLA-C-restricted and well-studied HLA-B-restricted CMV epitopes. Matching HLA type and CMV infection were both indicated by public TCR beta signatures.

Study-level findings and limits: Using cumulative public TCR beta family frequency, the authors identified those who carried CMV together with the relevant HLA. HLA-C-restricted CMV clonotypes gave the most frequent clonotype in two of eight donors.

The CDR3 contains 15 residues. The germline gives CDR1 SGHTA, CDR2 FQGNSA. Trimming removed 1 base from V and 4 bases from J, with 14 bases in between. The receptor was isolated from a human donor in good health (CMV status not recorded). Some clones in this sample may be carry-over from other donors' samples. V and J are TRBV7-2 and TRBJ2-7; D remains ambiguous. This specimen consisted of cultured PBMCs, obtained from culture after CMV antigen stimulation. The CDR3 nucleotides read TGTGCCAGCAGCTTAGAGTCGGATGCGATTTACGAGCAGTACTTC. Its protein product is CASSLESDAIYEQYF.